This T cell receptor (beta chain) stems from a study of graft-versus-host responses after intestinal transplantation. Clones were read by immunoSEQ multiplex PCR, and TCRdb kept only the in-frame ones, dropping some. The data hold around 89,000 clones, with around 93% observed a single time. The germline CDR1 and CDR2 sequences are SEHNR and FQNEAQ (reference sequence). This CDR3 region has 16 residues. V trimming: 6 bases; J trimming: 5 bases; junction bases outside the gene matches: 9. A word on this clone: Its antigen is not identified.

The V call is TRBV7-9, the J call TRBJ2-1, with 11 positions matching TRBD2. The clonotype originates from a human donor who was the organ donor for an intestinal transplant. Sequences were derived from unstimulated CD8+ T cells sorted from spleen or lymph node cells, sampled before transplant. This CDR3 reads CASRGRLAGTNNEQFF. The CDR3 coding sequence is TGTGCCAGCAGGGGGAGACTAGCGGGGACGAACAATGAGCAGTTCTTC.